Each of the 14 T cell receptor beta chains below was sequenced from the same sample in a study of blood T cell repertoires in COVID-19. Clones were read by immunoSEQ multiplex PCR, and TCRdb kept only the in-frame ones, dropping some. This sample has under 200,000 clones, with around 91% found just once. Sequenced: PBMCs or T cells enriched from blood (not recorded which). The receptors stem from a woman aged 18 to 35 who had recovered from COVID-19.

Only a few counts were recorded for this clone. The chain has TRBV27 and TRBJ2-2, with a tentative D call TRBD1 (6 bases). Germline V lookup: CDR1 MNHEY, CDR2 SMNVEV (reference sequence). The CDR3 is 13 residues long. V lost 7 bases, J lost 7 bases, and 13 bases lay in between. The CDR3 region is CASNLLGGGELFF. Here the CDR3 DNA reads TGTGCCAGCAACCTCCTAGGGGGCGGGGAGCTGTTTTTT.

This chain uses TRBV5-6 with TRBJ1-6; D perhaps matches TRBD1 (5 bases). Trimming removed 5 bases at V and 12 bases at J, with 18 bases between. Germline V gives CDR1 SGHDT, CDR2 YYEEEE. This CDR3 is 14 amino acids long. CDR3 DNA sequence: TGTGCCAGCAGTTCCGGACGGGGGGTACTACCCCTCCACTTT. The encoded protein is CASSSGRGVLPLHF.

This clone was seen a few times. This chain uses TRBV10-1 with TRBJ1-5; D possibly corresponds to TRBD1 (5 bases). Germline V lookup: CDR1 WNHNN, CDR2 SYGVQD (reference sequence). V was clipped by 6 bases and J by 2 bases, with 8 bases between them. This CDR3 comprises 13 residues. CDR3 DNA sequence: TGCGCCAGCAGATCGGGGGGCAATCAGCCCCAGCATTTT. Amino acids: CASRSGGNQPQHF.

The gene calls are TRBV5-1 and TRBJ2-5; 8 bases match TRBD2. The CDR3 consists of 14 residues. Germline V CDR1 and CDR2: SGHRS, YFSETQ. Losses at the gene ends were 4 bases for V and 3 bases for J; bases not matched to a gene: 5. As DNA, the CDR3 is TGCGCCAGCAGCACTTGGCGGGGGGAAGAGACCCAGTACTTC. The encoded protein is CASSTWRGEETQYF.

V gene TRBV19 combines with J gene TRBJ2-1, with 11 bases matching TRBD2. The CDR3 is made up of 18 amino acids. V shed 1 base, J shed 6 bases, and the junction held 11 bases outside the gene matches. Per germline, CDR1 LNHDA and CDR2 SQIVND (reference sequence). The CDR3 DNA follows: TGTGCCAGTAGTATAGGGGGCGGTCTAGCGGGAGGCATCAATGAGCAGTTCTTC. It specifies CASSIGGGLAGGINEQFF.

The chain uses TRBV15 and TRBJ2-2, with 8 bases matching TRBD1. The germline V gene has CDR1 LNHNV and CDR2 YYDKDF (reference sequence). J lost 0 bases, V lost 1 base, and 4 bases had no gene match. This CDR3 comprises 17 residues. CDR3 amino acids: CATSRATGGPNTGELFF. In DNA form, the CDR3 reads TGTGCCACCAGCAGAGCTACAGGGGGTCCGAACACCGGGGAGCTGTTTTTT.

The gene calls are TRBV6-5 and TRBJ2-5; D uncertain. Trimming shortened V by 5 bases and J by 5 bases, and 6 bases separated the two germline ends. The CDR3 totals 11 residues. Germline V gives CDR1 MNHEY, CDR2 SVGAGI. This chain's CDR3 is CASSNRETQYF. CDR3 nucleotide sequence: TGTGCCAGCAGTAATCGGGAGACCCAGTACTTC.

The chain recombines TRBV7-3 with TRBJ2-3; TRBD2 aligns across 10 bases. This CDR3 contains 15 residues. J lost 14 bases, V lost 0 bases, and 11 bases had no gene match. CDR1 and CDR2 from the germline V gene are SGHTA and FQGTGA. The CDR3 nucleotides read TGTGCCAGCAGCTTAACCCGGACTAGCGGCCCTCTGCTGTATTTT. Residues: CASSLTRTSGPLLYF.

The chain is built from TRBV6-4 and TRBJ2-1; 9 nucleotides align to TRBD1. Per the germline V gene, CDR1 is MRHNA and CDR2 is SNTAGT. This CDR3 is built from 15 residues. Trimming took 2 bases from V and 7 from J; bases not matched to a gene: 6. CDR3: CASSDTGQGPNEQFF. In nucleotides, the CDR3 is TGTGCCAGCAGTGACACGGGACAGGGACCGAATGAGCAGTTCTTC.

Only one count was recorded for this clone. This same CDR3 is encoded by further DNA sequences in the sample. The rearrangement links TRBV5-1 to TRBJ2-7; 8 bases are a match to TRBD2. CDR1 and CDR2 (germline): SGHRS, YFSETQ. With V trimmed by 0 bases and J by 0 bases, 2 bases remained unmatched. The CDR3 loop spans 15 amino acids. As DNA, the CDR3 is TGCGCCAGCAGCTTGGCGGGAGGGAGCTCCTACGAGCAGTACTTC. Translating it yields CASSLAGGSSYEQYF.

The chain recombines TRBV5-1 with TRBJ1-1, with 10 bases fitting TRBD1. V trimming: 4 bases; J trimming: 4 bases; junction bases outside the gene matches: 4. Germline V CDR1 and CDR2: SGHRS, YFSETQ. This CDR3 is built from 14 residues. This CDR3 is CASSPGDRGTEAFF. For the CDR3, the DNA is TGCGCCAGCAGCCCCGGGGACAGGGGCACTGAAGCTTTCTTT.

The chain is built from TRBV2 and TRBJ1-2, with 7 positions matching TRBD1. Germline values: CDR1 SNHLY, CDR2 FYNNEI. V was pared by 2 bases and J by 4 bases, with 7 bases of the junction left unmatched. The CDR3 contains 15 residues. The CDR3 loop reads CASSEMAGGGYGYTF. The CDR3 DNA follows: TGTGCCAGCAGTGAAATGGCAGGGGGAGGCTATGGCTACACCTTC.

The chain couples TRBV6-4 to TRBJ2-2; 8 bases are shared with TRBD2. V gave up 3 bases and J gave up 4 bases; unmatched junction bases: 7. Germline V gene sequence: CDR1 MRHNA, CDR2 SNTAGT. This CDR3 has 16 amino acids. The CDR3 DNA follows: TGTGCCAGCAGTGAAGGTGCGGGAGGCAGCACCGGGGAGCTGTTTTTT. Its protein is CASSEGAGGSTGELFF.

This clone is a singleton in its sample. V gene TRBV9 combines with J gene TRBJ2-2; D is ambiguous. The CDR3 is 18 residues long. With 1 base removed from V and 0 bases from J, the gap between germline ends came to 16 bases. Germline V CDR1 and CDR2: SGDLS, YYNGEE. In nucleotides, the CDR3 is TGTGCCAGCAGCGTAAATCCTGCACGGGTCTCGAACACCGGGGAGCTGTTTTTT. It codes for CASSVNPARVSNTGELFF.